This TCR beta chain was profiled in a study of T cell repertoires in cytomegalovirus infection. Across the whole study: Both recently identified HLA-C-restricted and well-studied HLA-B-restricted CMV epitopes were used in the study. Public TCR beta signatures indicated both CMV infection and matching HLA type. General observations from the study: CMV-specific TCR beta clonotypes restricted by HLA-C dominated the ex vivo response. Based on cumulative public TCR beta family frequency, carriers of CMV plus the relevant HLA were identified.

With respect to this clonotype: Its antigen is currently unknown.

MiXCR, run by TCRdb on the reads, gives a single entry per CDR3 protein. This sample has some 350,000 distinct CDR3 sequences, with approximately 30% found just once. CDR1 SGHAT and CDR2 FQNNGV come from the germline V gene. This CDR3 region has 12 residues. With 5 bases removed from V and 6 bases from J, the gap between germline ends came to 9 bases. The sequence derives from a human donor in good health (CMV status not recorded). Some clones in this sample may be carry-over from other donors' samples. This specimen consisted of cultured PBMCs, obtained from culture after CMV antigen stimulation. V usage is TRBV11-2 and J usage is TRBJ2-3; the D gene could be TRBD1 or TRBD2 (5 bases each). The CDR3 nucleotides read TGTGCCAGCAGCGGGGGTATGGATACGCAGTATTTT. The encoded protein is CASSGGMDTQYF.